This TCR beta chain was captured in a study of regulatory T cells in long-lasting Graves disease. The CDR3 has 15 amino acids. V trimming: 0 bases; J trimming: 4 bases; junction bases outside the gene matches: 4. Germline V lookup: CDR1 SGDLS, CDR2 YYNGEE. This clonotype was recorded many times. Its antigen is currently unknown. Time point reported: newly diagnosed GD, antithyroid drugs for less than 3 months. There was RNA extracted from PBMCs, and the TCR library was made from it. Construction of TCR beta libraries relied on iRepertoire HTBI primers and on Arm-PCR targeting CDR3 regions. From the multiplex PCR reads, TCRdb called clonotypes with MiXCR, one entry per CDR3 protein. The sample contains 380,000 or so distinct CDR3 sequences, about a sixth of which appear only once. Study-level findings and limits: Owing to a sample size that was small, accuracy may have been reduced.

These data were also filed under a second study, of T cells in Graves' hyperthyroidism and ophthalmopathy. That source adds: Hyperthyroidism of Graves' type that showed no ophthalmopathy progression within 18 months was stable. Exclusion of a patient resulted from uncontrolled infection, other autoimmune disease, pregnancy or lactation. The HTBI set primed first-round TCR CDR3 RT-PCR.

The origin of this receptor is a young woman with Graves disease. The chain couples TRBV9 to TRBJ2-5; TRBD2 agrees at 9 bases. Sample: peripheral blood mononuclear cells (PBMCs), taken at new diagnosis, from a patient treated with antithyroid drugs. The CDR3 nucleotides read TGTGCCAGCAGCGTAGACGCGGGGGGGGGAGAGACCCAGTACTTC. Translated, it gives CASSVDAGGGETQYF.